The 21 T cell receptor beta chains presented below share a single source sample, sequenced in a study of T cell repertoires in cytomegalovirus infection. In TCRdb, the reads were re-called with MiXCR into one record per CDR3 protein. Altogether about 320,000 distinct CDR3 sequences are present, 9% to 9.5% being singletons, with the ten largest covering around 4.5%. The material sequenced was PBMCs. These TCRs come from a human donor in good health (CMV status not recorded). Some clones in this sample may be carry-over from other donors' samples.

V usage is TRBV6-1 and J usage is TRBJ1-2, with D possibly being TRBD1 (5 bases). The CDR3 has 13 amino acids. Germline V lookup: CDR1 MNHNS, CDR2 SASEGT. V lost 5 bases, J lost 2 bases, and 9 bases lay in between. CDR3 nucleotides: TGTGCCAGCAGTCGGACACCCAACTATGGCTACACCTTC. Its translation is CASSRTPNYGYTF.

V usage is TRBV2 and J usage is TRBJ2-4, with D uncertain. Per the germline V gene, CDR1 is SNHLY and CDR2 is FYNNEI. CDR3 size: 19 residues. V lost 7 bases, J lost 2 bases, and 27 bases lay in between. The DNA of the CDR3 is TGTGCCAGCACCCTCCGGGCAGTGATAGCCTCTCTGTCCAAAAACATTCAGTACTTC. Protein: CASTLRAVIASLSKNIQYF.

This clonotype was picked up a small number of times. Here the CDR3 reads CASSEARTGLDGYTF. In nucleotides, the CDR3 is TGTGCCAGCAGTGAAGCCAGGACAGGGTTGGATGGCTACACCTTC. The chain employs TRBV2 and TRBJ1-2; 8 bases agree with TRBD1. The CDR3 sequence is 15 residues long. Looked up from germline, CDR1 is SNHLY and CDR2 is FYNNEI. V trimming: 0 bases; J trimming: 6 bases; junction bases outside the gene matches: 6.

V gene TRBV12-3 or TRBV12-4 combines with J gene TRBJ2-2; TRBD1 might be the D (6 bases). The CDR3 sequence is 14 residues long. V gave up 6 bases and J gave up 4 bases, with 12 bases separating them. This CDR3 is CASSLNRVTGELFF. CDR3 sequence (DNA): TGTGCCAGCAGCTTGAACAGGGTCACCGGGGAGCTGTTTTTT.

The J gene is TRBJ1-6, the V gene TRBV6-5; 7 nucleotides line up with TRBD1. The CDR3 has 13 amino acids. Losses at the gene ends were 6 bases for V and 8 bases for J; bases not matched to a gene: 4. Germline V CDR1 and CDR2: MNHEY, SVGAGI. The CDR3 spells CASRGQQYSPLHF. The CDR3 DNA follows: TGTGCCAGCAGGGGACAGCAATATTCACCCCTCCACTTT.

This clonotype was found many times. The CDR3 protein is CASSSNKNTEAFF. As DNA, the CDR3 is TGTGCCAGCAGCTCAAACAAGAACACTGAAGCTTTCTTT. The chain employs TRBV7-2 and TRBJ1-1; D unclear. The germline V gene has CDR1 SGHTA and CDR2 FQGNSA. The germline V and J ends were trimmed by 4 bases and 1 base, with 7 bases remaining between them. CDR3 length: 13 amino acids.

There are many counts of this clonotype. V usage is TRBV2 and J usage is TRBJ1-1; D is undetermined. V dropped 3 bases and J dropped 10 bases, with 15 bases sitting between them. The CDR3 is 13 residues long. Germline CDR1 and CDR2: SNHLY and FYNNEI. The CDR3 spells CASSDSRAGVAFF. For the CDR3, the DNA is TGTGCCAGCAGTGATTCTCGGGCGGGAGTAGCTTTCTTT.

CDR3 protein: CASSELAANTGELFF. The CDR3 DNA sequence: TGTGCCAGCAGTGAACTAGCGGCGAACACCGGGGAGCTGTTTTTT. The V call is TRBV2, the J call TRBJ2-2; 7 nucleotides agree with TRBD2. Losses at the gene ends were 2 bases for V and 0 bases for J; bases not matched to a gene: 0. From germline, CDR1 is SNHLY and CDR2 FYNNEI. The CDR3 length is 15 residues.

This clonotype appeared many times. The genes are TRBV28 and TRBJ1-1; tentative D call: TRBD1 (6 bases). The CDR3 covers 14 residues. Germline V CDR1 and CDR2: MDHEN, SYDVKM. V lost 7 bases to trimming and J lost 7 bases, with 19 bases between them. CDR3 protein: CASTTLRGGHEAFF. For the CDR3, the DNA is TGTGCCAGCACCACCCTAAGAGGGGGTCATGAAGCTTTCTTT.

There are a few counts of this clonotype. This chain links TRBV6-6 with TRBJ2-3; D possibly corresponds to TRBD2 (6 bases). Trimming stripped 6 bases from V and 3 bases from J, with 10 bases between. The CDR3 loop spans 13 amino acids. Germline CDR1 reads MNHNY; CDR2 reads SVGAGI (reference sequence). The CDR3 bases are TGTGCCAGCAGGGAGGGAGTAACAGATACGCAGTATTTT. Its protein is CASREGVTDTQYF.

This clonotype was observed at least ten times. The genes are TRBV6-6 and TRBJ1-1; D call uncertain. Germline CDR1 MNHNY, CDR2 SVGAGI (reference sequence). The CDR3 is made up of 16 amino acids. V was clipped by 0 bases and J by 4 bases, with 15 bases between them. The CDR3 DNA sequence: TGTGCCAGCAGTTACTCTGGGCGCAGGTTGGGCACTGAAGCTTTCTTT. Protein sequence: CASSYSGRRLGTEAFF.

This clonotype was counted a few times. The chain carries TRBV20-1 and TRBJ1-2; D may be TRBD1 (5 bases). The CDR3 covers 11 residues. V shed 1 base and J shed 7 bases, with 7 bases lying between them. CDR1 is DFQATT, CDR2 SNEGSKA, per germline (reference sequence). Here the CDR3 reads CSARGGSGYTF. CDR3 DNA: TGCAGTGCTAGAGGGGGCAGTGGCTACACCTTC.

Ten or more counts support this clonotype. The chain combines TRBV24-1 with TRBJ2-1, with TRBD2 matching over 7 bases. The CDR3 is 16 amino acids. CDR1 and CDR2 (germline): KGHDR, SFDVKD. The ends lost 1 base at V and 2 bases at J; junction bases unmatched: 4. The DNA for the CDR3 is TGTGCCACCAGTGATTTTAAGGGAGGGGCCTACAATGAGCAGTTCTTC. Translated, it gives CATSDFKGGAYNEQFF.

This rearrangement joins TRBV4-3 to TRBJ1-2; D remains unclear. The CDR3 covers 15 residues. Deletions cut 4 bases from V and 3 bases from J, with 15 bases between. CDR1 and CDR2 (germline): LGHNA, YSLEER. This chain's CDR3 is CASSLQQMGDYGYTF. In nucleotides, the CDR3 is TGCGCCAGCAGCCTCCAACAAATGGGAGACTATGGCTACACCTTC.

A few counts support this clonotype. The rearrangement joins TRBV9 to TRBJ2-1; 13 nucleotides line up with TRBD2. The CDR3 is 15 residues long. V lost 0 bases, J lost 6 bases, and 0 bases stayed unmatched. Germline V gene data show CDR1 as SGDLS and CDR2 as YYNGEE. The CDR3 DNA follows: TGTGCCAGCAGCGTAGGGACTAGCGGGAGCAATGAGCAGTTCTTC. Amino acid sequence: CASSVGTSGSNEQFF.

This clonotype came up many times. The V gene is TRBV7-2, the J gene TRBJ2-3, with 8 bases matching TRBD2. Germline CDR1 and CDR2: SGHTA and FQGNSA. This CDR3 is built from 15 residues. V shed 3 bases, J shed 5 bases, and the junction held 7 bases outside the gene matches. CDR3 amino acids: CASSFPSGLLDTQYF. DNA for the CDR3: TGTGCCAGCAGCTTTCCTAGCGGGCTCCTAGATACGCAGTATTTT.

This clonotype was seen repeatedly, ten times or more. CDR3 coding DNA: TGTGCCAGCAGCCCCGCTCCCGCCGGGACAGGGTTGTACGAGCAGTACTTC. Translation: CASSPAPAGTGLYEQYF. The chain has TRBV7-6 and TRBJ2-7; 9 bases are a match to TRBD1. Per the germline V gene, CDR1 is SGHVS and CDR2 is FNYEAQ. V lost 5 bases, J lost 4 bases, and 15 bases stayed unmatched. The CDR3 consists of 17 residues. Drawing the rest from reference TRBV7-6 and TRBJ2-7, the complete variable domain is GAGVSQSPRYKVTKRGQDVALRCDPISGHVSLYWYRQALGQGPEFLTYFNYEAQQDKSGLPNDRFSAERPEGSISTLTIQRTEQRDSAMYRCASSPAPAGTGLYEQYFGPGTRLTVT.

There are a few counts of this clonotype. The chain joins TRBV20-1 to TRBJ2-1; the D gene is possibly TRBD1 (6 bases). V was trimmed by 1 base and J by 4 bases, leaving 8 bases between them. This CDR3 has 13 amino acids. From germline, CDR1 is DFQATT and CDR2 SNEGSKA (reference sequence). CDR3 loop: CSARGTVYNEQFF. The CDR3 coding sequence is TGCAGTGCTAGAGGGACAGTATACAATGAGCAGTTCTTC.

The CDR3 spells CASRAGRLAKNIQYF. The CDR3 DNA reads as TGTGCCAGTAGGGCCGGCAGGCTAGCCAAAAACATTCAGTACTTC. The chain carries TRBV19 and TRBJ2-4; D is ambiguous. Germline-derived CDR1 and CDR2 are LNHDA and SQIVND (reference sequence). Deletions cut 6 bases from V and 0 bases from J, with 12 bases between. This CDR3 is built from 15 residues.

The J gene is TRBJ2-2, the V gene TRBV6-5, with D tentatively TRBD2 (5 bases). The germline V gene has CDR1 MNHEY and CDR2 SVGAGI. Trimming removed 0 bases from V and 9 bases from J, with 11 bases in between. This CDR3 region has 14 residues. Here the CDR3 DNA reads TGTGCCAGCAGTTACTCATCGGGGAGCCGGGAGCTGTTTTTT. Its protein product is CASSYSSGSRELFF.

The rearrangement joins TRBV4-3 to TRBJ2-7, with D perhaps TRBD1 (6 bases). The CDR3 is made up of 14 amino acids. V lost 4 bases and J lost 1, with 11 bases in between. The germline V gene encodes CDR1 LGHNA and CDR2 YSLEER. The DNA for the CDR3 is TGCGCCAGCAGCCGTACAGGGAGATCCTACGAGCAGTACTTC. Its protein is CASSRTGRSYEQYF.